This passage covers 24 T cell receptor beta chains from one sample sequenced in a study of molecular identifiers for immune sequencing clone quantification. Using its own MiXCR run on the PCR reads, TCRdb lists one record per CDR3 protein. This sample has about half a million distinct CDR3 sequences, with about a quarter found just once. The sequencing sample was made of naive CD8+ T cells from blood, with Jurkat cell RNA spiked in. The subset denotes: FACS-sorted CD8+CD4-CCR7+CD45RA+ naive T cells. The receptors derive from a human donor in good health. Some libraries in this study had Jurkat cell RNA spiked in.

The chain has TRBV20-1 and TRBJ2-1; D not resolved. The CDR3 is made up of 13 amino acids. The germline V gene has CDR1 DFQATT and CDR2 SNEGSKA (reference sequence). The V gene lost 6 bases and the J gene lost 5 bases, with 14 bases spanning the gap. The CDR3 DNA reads TGCAGTGCCCACCAAGGACCGGACAATGAGCAGTTCTTC. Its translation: CSAHQGPDNEQFF.

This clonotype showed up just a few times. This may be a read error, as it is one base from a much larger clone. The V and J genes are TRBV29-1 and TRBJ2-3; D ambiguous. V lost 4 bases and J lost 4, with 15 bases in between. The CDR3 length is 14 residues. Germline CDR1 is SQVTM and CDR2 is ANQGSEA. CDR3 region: CSVALTQKPDTQYF. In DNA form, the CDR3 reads TGCAGCGTTGCGTTAACTCAAAAGCCAGATACGCAGTATTTT.

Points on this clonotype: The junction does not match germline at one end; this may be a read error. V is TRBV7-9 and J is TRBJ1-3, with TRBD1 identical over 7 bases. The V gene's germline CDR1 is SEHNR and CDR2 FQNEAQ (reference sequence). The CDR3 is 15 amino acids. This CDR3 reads CAGSSSPQGDNTRYF. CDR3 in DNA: TGTGCCGGCAGCTCGTCACCCCAGGGGGACAACACCAGATATTTT.

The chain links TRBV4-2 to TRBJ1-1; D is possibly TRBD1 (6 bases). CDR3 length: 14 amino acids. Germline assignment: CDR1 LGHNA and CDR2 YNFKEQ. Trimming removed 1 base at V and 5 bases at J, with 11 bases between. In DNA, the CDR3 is TGTGCCAGCAGCCAAGGGGCAGGGGCGACTGAAGCTTTCTTT. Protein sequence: CASSQGAGATEAFF.

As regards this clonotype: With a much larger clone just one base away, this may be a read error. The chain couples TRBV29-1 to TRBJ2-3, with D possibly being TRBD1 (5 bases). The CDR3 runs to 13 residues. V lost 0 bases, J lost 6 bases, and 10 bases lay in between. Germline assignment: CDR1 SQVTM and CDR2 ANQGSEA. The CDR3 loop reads CSVEDRVMDTQYF. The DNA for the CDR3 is TGCAGCGTTGAAGACAGGGTCATGGATACGCAGTATTTT.

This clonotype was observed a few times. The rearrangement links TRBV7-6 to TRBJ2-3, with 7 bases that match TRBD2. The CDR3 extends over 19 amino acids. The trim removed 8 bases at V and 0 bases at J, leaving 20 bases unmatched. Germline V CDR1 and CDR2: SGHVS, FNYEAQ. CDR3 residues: CASRHGGSTTKSSTDTQYF. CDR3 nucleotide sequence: TGTGCCAGCCGCCACGGGGGGTCAACCACCAAAAGTAGCACAGATACGCAGTATTTT.

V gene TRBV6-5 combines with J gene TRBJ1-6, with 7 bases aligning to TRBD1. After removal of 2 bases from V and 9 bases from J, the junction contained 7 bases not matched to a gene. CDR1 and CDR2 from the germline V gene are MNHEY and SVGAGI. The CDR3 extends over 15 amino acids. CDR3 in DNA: TGTGCCAGCAGTTACACGGCACAGGGGATTTCACCCCTCCACTTT. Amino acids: CASSYTAQGISPLHF.

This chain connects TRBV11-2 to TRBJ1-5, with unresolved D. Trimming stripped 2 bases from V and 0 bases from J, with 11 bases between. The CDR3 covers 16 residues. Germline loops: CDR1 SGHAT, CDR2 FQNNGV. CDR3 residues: CASSLQADPSNQPQHF. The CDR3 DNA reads TGTGCCAGCAGCTTACAGGCGGACCCTAGCAATCAGCCCCAGCATTTT.

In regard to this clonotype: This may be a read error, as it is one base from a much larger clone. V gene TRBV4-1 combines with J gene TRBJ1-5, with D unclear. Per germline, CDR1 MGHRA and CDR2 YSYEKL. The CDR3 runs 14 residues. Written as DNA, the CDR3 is TGCGCCAGCAGCCAAGTGACGGGGAATCAGGCCCAGCATTTT. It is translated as CASSQVTGNQAQHF.

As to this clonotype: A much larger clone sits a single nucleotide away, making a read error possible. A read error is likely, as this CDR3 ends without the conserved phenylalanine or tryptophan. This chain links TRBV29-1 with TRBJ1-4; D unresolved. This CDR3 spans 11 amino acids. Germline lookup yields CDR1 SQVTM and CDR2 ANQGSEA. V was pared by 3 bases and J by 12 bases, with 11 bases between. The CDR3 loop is CSVEYGSELFV. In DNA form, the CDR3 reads TGCAGCGTTGAGTATGGATCGGAACTGTTTGTT.

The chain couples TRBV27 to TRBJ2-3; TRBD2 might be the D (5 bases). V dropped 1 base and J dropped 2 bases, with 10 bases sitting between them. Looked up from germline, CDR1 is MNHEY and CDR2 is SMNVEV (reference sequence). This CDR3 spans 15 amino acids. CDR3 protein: CASSLLDGDTDTQYF. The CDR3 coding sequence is TGTGCCAGCAGTTTATTGGACGGGGACACAGATACGCAGTATTTT.

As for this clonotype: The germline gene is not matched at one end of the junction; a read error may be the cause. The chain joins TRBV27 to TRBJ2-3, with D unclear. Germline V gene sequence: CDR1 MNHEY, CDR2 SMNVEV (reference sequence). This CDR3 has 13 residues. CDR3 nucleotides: TGTGCCGGCAGTTTGGACCTAACGGATACGCAGTATTTT. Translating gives CAGSLDLTDTQYF.

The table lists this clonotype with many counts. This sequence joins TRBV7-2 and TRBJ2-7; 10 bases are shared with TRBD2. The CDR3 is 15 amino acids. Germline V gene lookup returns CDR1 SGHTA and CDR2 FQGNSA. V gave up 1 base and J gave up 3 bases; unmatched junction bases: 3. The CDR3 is CASSLGASGGYEQYF. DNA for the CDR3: TGTGCCAGCAGCTTAGGGGCTAGCGGGGGCTACGAGCAGTACTTC.

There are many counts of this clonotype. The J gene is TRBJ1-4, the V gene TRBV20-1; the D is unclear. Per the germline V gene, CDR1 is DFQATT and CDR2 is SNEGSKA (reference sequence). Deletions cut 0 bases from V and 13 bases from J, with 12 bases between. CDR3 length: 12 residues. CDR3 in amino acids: CSARDWLEGLFF. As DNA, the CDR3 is TGCAGTGCTAGAGATTGGCTTGAGGGACTGTTTTTT.

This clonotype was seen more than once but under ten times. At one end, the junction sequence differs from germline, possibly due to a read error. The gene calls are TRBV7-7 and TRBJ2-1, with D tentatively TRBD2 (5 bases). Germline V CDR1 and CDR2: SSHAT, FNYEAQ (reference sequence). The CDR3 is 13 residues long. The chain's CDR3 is CASSPNPGNEQFF. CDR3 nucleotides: TGTGCTAGCAGCCCAAACCCGGGAAATGAGCAGTTCTTC. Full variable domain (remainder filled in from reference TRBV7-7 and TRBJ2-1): GAGVSQSPRYKVTKRGQDVTLRCDPISSHATLYWYQQALGQGPEFLTYFNYEAQPDKSGLPSDRFSAERPEGSISTLTIQRTEQRDSAMYRCASSPNPGNEQFFGPGTRLTVL.

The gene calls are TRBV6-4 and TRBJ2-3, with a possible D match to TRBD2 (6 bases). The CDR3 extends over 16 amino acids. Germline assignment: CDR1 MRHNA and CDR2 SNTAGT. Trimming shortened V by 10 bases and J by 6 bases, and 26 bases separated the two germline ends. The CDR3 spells CANLCPNRDWADTQYF. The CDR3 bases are TGTGCCAACCTTTGCCCTAACCGGGACTGGGCGGATACGCAGTATTTT.

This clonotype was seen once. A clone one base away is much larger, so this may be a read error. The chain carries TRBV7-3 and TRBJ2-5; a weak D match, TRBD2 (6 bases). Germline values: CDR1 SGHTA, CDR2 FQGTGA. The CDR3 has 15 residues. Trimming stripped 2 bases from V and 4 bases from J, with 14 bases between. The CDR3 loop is CASSLGGGYRETQYF. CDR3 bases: TGTGCCAGCAGCTTAGGTGGGGGGTACCGAGAGACCCAGTACTTC.

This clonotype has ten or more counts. DNA for the CDR3: TGTGCCAGCAGCCAGGGCGGGATTGGCTACGAGCAGTACTTC. Protein: CASSQGGIGYEQYF. This chain connects TRBV4-2 to TRBJ2-7; tentatively, D is TRBD2 (6 bases). CDR3 size: 14 residues. V dropped 3 bases and J dropped 3 bases, with 12 bases sitting between them. CDR1 LGHNA and CDR2 YNFKEQ come from the germline V gene.

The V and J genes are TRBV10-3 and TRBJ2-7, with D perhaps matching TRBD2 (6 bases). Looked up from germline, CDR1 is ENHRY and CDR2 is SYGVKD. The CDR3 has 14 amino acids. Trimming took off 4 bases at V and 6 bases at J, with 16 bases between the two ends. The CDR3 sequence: CAISAVEGRGEQYF. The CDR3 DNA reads TGTGCCATCAGTGCAGTGGAGGGGAGAGGCGAGCAGTACTTC.

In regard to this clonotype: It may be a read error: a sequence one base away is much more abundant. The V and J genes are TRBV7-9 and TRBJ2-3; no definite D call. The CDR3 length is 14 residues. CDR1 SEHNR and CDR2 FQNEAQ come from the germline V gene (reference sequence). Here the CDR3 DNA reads TGTACCAGCAGGCCCGGGTTTAGCACAGATACGCAGTATTTT. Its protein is CTSRPGFSTDTQYF.

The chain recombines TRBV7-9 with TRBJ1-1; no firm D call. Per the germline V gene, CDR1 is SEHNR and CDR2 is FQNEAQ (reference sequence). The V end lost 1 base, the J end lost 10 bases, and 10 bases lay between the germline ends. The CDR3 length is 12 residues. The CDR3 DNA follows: TGTGCCAGCAGCTTAGGTTTCCTCATAGCTTTCTTT. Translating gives CASSLGFLIAFF.

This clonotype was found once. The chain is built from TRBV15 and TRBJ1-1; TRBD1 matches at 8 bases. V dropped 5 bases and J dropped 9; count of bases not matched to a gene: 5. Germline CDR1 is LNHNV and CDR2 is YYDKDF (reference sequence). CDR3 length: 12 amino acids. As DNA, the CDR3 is TGTGCCACCAGCCGGGGCAGGGGGCAAGCTTTCTTT. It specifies CATSRGRGQAFF.

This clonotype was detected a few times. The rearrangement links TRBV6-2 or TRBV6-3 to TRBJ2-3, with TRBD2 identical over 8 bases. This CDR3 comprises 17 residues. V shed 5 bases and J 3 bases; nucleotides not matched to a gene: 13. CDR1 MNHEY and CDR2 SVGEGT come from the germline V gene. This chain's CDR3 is CASSPIGAGVMTDTQYF. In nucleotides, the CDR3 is TGTGCCAGCAGTCCAATTGGAGCGGGGGTTATGACAGATACGCAGTATTTT.

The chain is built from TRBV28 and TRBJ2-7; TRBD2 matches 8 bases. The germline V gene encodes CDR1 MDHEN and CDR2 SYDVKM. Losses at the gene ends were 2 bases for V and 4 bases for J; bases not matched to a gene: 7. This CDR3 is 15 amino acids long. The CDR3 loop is CASSLIGTRVYEQYF. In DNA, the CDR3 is TGTGCCAGCAGTTTAATTGGGACTAGAGTATACGAGCAGTACTTC.